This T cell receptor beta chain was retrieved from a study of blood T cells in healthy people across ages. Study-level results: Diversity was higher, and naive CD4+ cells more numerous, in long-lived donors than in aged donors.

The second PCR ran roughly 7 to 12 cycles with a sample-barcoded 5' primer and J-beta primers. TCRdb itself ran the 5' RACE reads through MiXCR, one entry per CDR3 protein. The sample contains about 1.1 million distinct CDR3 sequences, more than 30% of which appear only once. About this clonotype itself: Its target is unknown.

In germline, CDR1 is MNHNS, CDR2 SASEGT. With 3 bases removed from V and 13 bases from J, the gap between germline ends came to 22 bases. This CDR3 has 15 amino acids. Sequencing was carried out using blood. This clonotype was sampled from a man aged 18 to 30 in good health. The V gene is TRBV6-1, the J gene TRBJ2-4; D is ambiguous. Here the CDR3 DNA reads TGTGCCAGCAGTGACCCCCCGGGTGCATACAATGAGCAGTACTTC. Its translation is CASSDPPGAYNEQYF.